This T cell receptor beta chain was obtained from a study of early T cells in non-severe SARS-CoV-2 infection. Study-wide context: The authors sequenced bulk RNA from unsorted whole blood, leaving chains unpaired. General study points: Private and CD4 specificities were missed by VDJdb matching, skewed to anti-spike CD8.

The sample holds many counts of this clonotype. The antigen is undetermined. Unique molecular identifiers (one per individual cDNA molecule) were attached. TCRdb processed the 5' RACE reads anew with MiXCR; each CDR3 protein has one entry. The table has about 110,000 distinct CDR3 sequences, around an eighth seen once; the top ten hold around 2.9%. This CDR3 region has 16 residues. The V and J ends lost 5 bases and 4 bases respectively, with 18 bases between them. The sequencing sample was made of whole blood. This chain joins TRBV12-3 or TRBV12-4 and TRBJ2-1; the D gene is possibly TRBD1 (6 bases). The origin of this receptor is an adult who was a healthcare worker with PCR-confirmed SARS-CoV-2 infection or an uninfected control (not recorded which). CDR3 region: CASSPETGGGYNEQFF. CDR3 bases: TGTGCCAGCAGTCCTGAGACAGGTGGCGGGTACAATGAGCAGTTCTTC.